The clone carrying this T cell receptor beta chain was recorded many times. Time point given: newly diagnosed GD, antithyroid drugs for less than 3 months. The TCR library was made from RNA extracted from PBMCs. The data stem from a study of regulatory T cells in long-lasting Graves disease. Arm-PCR of CDR3 regions and iRepertoire HTBI primers were the basis on which TCR beta libraries were built. TCRdb used MiXCR to reprocess the multiplex PCR reads, holding one entry per CDR3 protein. The table records under 300,000 distinct CDR3 sequences, 15% to 20% of them present only once. The sample was also reused in another study, on T cells in Graves' hyperthyroidism and ophthalmopathy. From that report: During a first-round RT-PCR of the TCR CDR3, the HTBI primer set was used.

This sample comprised peripheral blood mononuclear cells (PBMCs), obtained at new diagnosis, from a patient treated with antithyroid drugs. The TCR was taken from a woman aged 25 to 39 with Graves disease.

This chain's CDR3 is CASSPSGQGPGAFF. CDR3 coding DNA: TGCGCCAGCAGCCCCTCCGGACAGGGCCCGGGAGCTTTCTTT. The chain carries TRBV5-1 and TRBJ1-1; 8 positions agree with TRBD1. The CDR3 loop spans 14 amino acids. After removal of 4 bases from V and 10 bases from J, the junction contained 12 bases not matched to a gene. Per the germline V gene, CDR1 is SGHRS and CDR2 is YFSETQ. Using reference TRBV5-1 and TRBJ1-1 for the parts outside the CDR3, the full variable domain is KAGVTQTPRYLIKTRGQQVTLSCSPISGHRSVSWYQQTPGQGLQFLFEYFSETQRNKGNFPGRFSGRQFSNSRSEMNVSTLELGDSALYLCASSPSGQGPGAFFGQGTRLTVV.